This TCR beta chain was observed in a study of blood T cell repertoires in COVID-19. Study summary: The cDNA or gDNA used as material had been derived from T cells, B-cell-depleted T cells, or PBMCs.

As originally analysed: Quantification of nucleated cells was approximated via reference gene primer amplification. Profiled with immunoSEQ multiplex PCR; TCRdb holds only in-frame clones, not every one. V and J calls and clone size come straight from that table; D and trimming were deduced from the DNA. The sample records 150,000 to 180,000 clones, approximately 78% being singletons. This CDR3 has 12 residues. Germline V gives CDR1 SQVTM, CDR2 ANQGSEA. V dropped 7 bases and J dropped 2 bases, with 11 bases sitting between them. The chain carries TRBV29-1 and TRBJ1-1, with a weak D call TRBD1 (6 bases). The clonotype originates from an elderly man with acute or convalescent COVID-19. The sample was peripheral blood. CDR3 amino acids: CSGGQHNTEAFF. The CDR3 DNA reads TGCAGCGGAGGACAGCATAACACTGAAGCTTTCTTT.